Shown below are 29 T cell receptor beta chains from a single sample sequenced in a study of shared clonotypes between healthy human individuals. Measured with immunoSEQ multiplex PCR; TCRdb has only the in-frame clones, and not every one. The repertoire holds roughly 1 million clones, with more than 65% as singletons. Material for sequencing was memory CD4+ T cells sorted from blood. The subset denotes: CD45RA-negative fraction. These receptors were collected from a man between 18 and 35 years old in good health.

The chain links TRBV5-1 to TRBJ2-5, with 10 bases identical to TRBD1. With V trimmed by 2 bases and J by 0 bases, 4 bases remained unmatched. There are 16 residues in the CDR3. CDR1 SGHRS and CDR2 YFSETQ come from the germline V gene. CDR3 sequence: CASSFRQGANQETQYF. The CDR3 DNA is TGCGCCAGCAGCTTTAGACAGGGGGCGAACCAAGAGACCCAGTACTTC. The complete variable domain, with remaining parts taken from reference TRBV5-1 and TRBJ2-5, reads KAGVTQTPRYLIKTRGQQVTLSCSPISGHRSVSWYQQTPGQGLQFLFEYFSETQRNKGNFPGRFSGRQFSNSRSEMNVSTLELGDSALYLCASSFRQGANQETQYFGPGTRLLVL.

The V call is TRBV15, the J call TRBJ2-1; TRBD1 matches 7 bases. The CDR3 covers 15 residues. Germline CDR1 and CDR2: LNHNV and YYDKDF (reference sequence). Germline trimming cut 1 base from V and 2 bases from J; bases unmatched to any gene: 2. Here the CDR3 reads CATSRGDRAYNEQFF. DNA of the CDR3: TGTGCCACCAGCAGAGGAGACAGGGCCTACAATGAGCAGTTCTTC.

The V gene is TRBV5-6, the J gene TRBJ2-7; unclear D gene. V was pared by 3 bases and J by 7 bases, with 8 bases between. CDR1 is SGHDT and CDR2 is YYEEEE in the germline V gene. The length of the CDR3 is 11 residues. The DNA of the CDR3 is TGTGCCAGCAGCTCCATGGGGGAGCAGTACTTC. Translating it yields CASSSMGEQYF.

A few counts support this clone. This chain connects TRBV2 to TRBJ2-1; no clear D gene. Per the germline V gene, CDR1 is SNHLY and CDR2 is FYNNEI. Trimming shortened V by 5 bases and J by 4 bases, and 15 bases separated the two germline ends. This CDR3 spans 15 amino acids. DNA for the CDR3: TGTGCCAGCAGTTTTACTATGGTGGTTTACAATGAGCAGTTCTTC. As protein: CASSFTMVVYNEQFF. Complete variable domain (other parts from reference TRBV2 and TRBJ2-1): EPEVTQTPSHQVTQMGQEVILRCVPISNHLYFYWYRQILGQKVEFLVSFYNNEISEKSEIFDDQFSVERPDGSNFTLKIRSTKLEDSAMYFCASSFTMVVYNEQFFGPGTRLTVL.

The V gene is TRBV6-1, the J gene TRBJ2-5, with 7 bases lining up with TRBD1. This CDR3 comprises 14 residues. CDR1 and CDR2 from the germline V gene are MNHNS and SASEGT. Losses at the gene ends were 4 bases for V and 1 base for J; bases not matched to a gene: 3. The CDR3 nucleotides read TGTGCCAGCAGTGTATGGACAGGCCAAGAGACCCAGTACTTC. The encoded protein is CASSVWTGQETQYF.

This clone was picked up one time. The same CDR3 can be traced to other DNA sequences in this sample. The CDR3 loop reads CASSVGGQQETQYF. CDR3 coding DNA: TGTGCCAGCAGCGTAGGGGGACAACAAGAGACCCAGTACTTC. The chain carries TRBV9 and TRBJ2-5; the D gene is possibly TRBD1 (6 bases). The V end was cut by 0 bases, the J end by 2 bases, with 8 bases between. The germline V gene encodes CDR1 SGDLS and CDR2 YYNGEE. The CDR3 spans 14 residues.

The chain recombines TRBV7-3 with TRBJ2-1; 7 bases map to TRBD2. The V gene's germline CDR1 is SGHTA and CDR2 FQGTGA. Losses at the gene ends were 1 base for V and 6 bases for J; bases not matched to a gene: 6. There are 15 residues in the CDR3. CDR3 bases: TGTGCCAGCAGCTTAAGGCGGGGGACCACCAATGAGCAGTTCTTC. Its protein product is CASSLRRGTTNEQFF.

The rearrangement links TRBV28 to TRBJ1-6, with 12 bases aligning to TRBD1. The trim removed 6 bases at V and 9 bases at J, leaving 9 bases unmatched. The germline gives CDR1 MDHEN, CDR2 SYDVKM. The CDR3 consists of 16 residues. CDR3: CASSSGTGGAGSPLHF. The CDR3 bases are TGTGCCAGCAGCTCCGGGACAGGGGGCGCCGGTTCACCCCTCCACTTT.

This clone was observed a handful of times. CDR3 nucleotides: TGTGCCAGCAGCCAGTCACCGCTAGCGGGAGTCAATGAGCAGTTCTTC. Translated, it gives CASSQSPLAGVNEQFF. V and J are TRBV7-9 and TRBJ2-1, with 10 bases identical to TRBD2. The length of the CDR3 is 16 residues. Germline assignment: CDR1 SEHNR and CDR2 FQNEAQ (reference sequence). V gave up 5 bases and J gave up 6 bases; unmatched junction bases: 10.

The chain joins TRBV2 to TRBJ2-5; D possibly corresponds to TRBD1 (5 bases). The germline V and J ends were trimmed by 11 bases and 2 bases, with 27 bases remaining between them. CDR3 size: 17 residues. The germline V gene has CDR1 SNHLY and CDR2 FYNNEI. The CDR3 bases are TGTGCCGCCCCCCAATCCCGACAGTCGAAACTTCAAGAGACCCAGTACTTC. Protein: CAAPQSRQSKLQETQYF.

A remark on this clone: This CDR3 is also generated by other DNA sequences in the sample. This chain uses TRBV19 with TRBJ1-3, with D unclear. Germline-derived CDR1 and CDR2 are LNHDA and SQIVND (reference sequence). The V gene lost 5 bases and the J gene lost 2 bases, with 7 bases spanning the gap. The CDR3 is made up of 13 amino acids. CDR3 sequence (DNA): TGTGCCAGTAGTGGGGAAGCTGGAAACACCATATATTTT. This translates into CASSGEAGNTIYF.

V and J are TRBV30 and TRBJ2-3; no clear D. The germline V gene has CDR1 GTSNPN and CDR2 SVGIG (reference sequence). Trimming removed 1 base at V and 6 bases at J, with 11 bases between. The CDR3 totals 13 residues. The chain's CDR3 is CAWSAPPADTQYF. The CDR3 DNA reads TGTGCCTGGAGTGCCCCGCCGGCGGATACGCAGTATTTT. The full variable domain, completed using reference TRBV30 and TRBJ2-3, is SQTIHQWPATLVQPVGSPLSLECTVEGTSNPNLYWYRQAAGRGLQLLFYSVGIGQISSEVPQNLSASRPQDRQFILSSKKLLLSDSGFYLCAWSAPPADTQYFGPGTRLTVL.

Comment on this clone: The sample contains more than one DNA sequence encoding this CDR3. The V gene is TRBV5-1, the J gene TRBJ2-5; D not certain. Trimming shortened V by 2 bases and J by 5 bases, and 13 bases separated the two germline ends. This CDR3 spans 14 amino acids. Germline V gene data show CDR1 as SGHRS and CDR2 as YFSETQ. The CDR3 nucleotides are TGCGCCAGCAGCTTAGGCTCGGGCAGGGAGACCCAGTACTTC. Protein product: CASSLGSGRETQYF.

The gene calls are TRBV5-1 and TRBJ1-2; possibly TRBD1 for D (5 bases). Germline CDR1 SGHRS, CDR2 YFSETQ. V dropped 0 bases and J dropped 3 bases, with 12 bases sitting between them. This CDR3 spans 15 amino acids. The CDR3 region is CASSLGAGIDYGYTF. For the CDR3, the DNA is TGCGCCAGCAGCTTGGGGGCAGGGATTGACTATGGCTACACCTTC.

V and J are TRBV7-9 and TRBJ2-1; D gene uncertain. The V gene's germline CDR1 is SEHNR and CDR2 FQNEAQ (reference sequence). Between the trimmed V and J ends, which lost 2 bases and 7 bases, there was a span of 12 bases. The CDR3 consists of 14 residues. The CDR3 DNA sequence: TGTGCCAGCAGCTTAACTCTCCCGGATAATGAGCAGTTCTTC. It codes for CASSLTLPDNEQFF.

V gene TRBV5-6 combines with J gene TRBJ1-5; TRBD1 aligns across 9 bases. V lost 0 bases and J lost 11; bases outside the gene matches: 6. CDR3 length equals 14 residues. Germline V gives CDR1 SGHDT, CDR2 YYEEEE. CDR3 nucleotide sequence: TGTGCCAGCAGCTTGGGGACAGGGGTCGGGGCCCAGCATTTT. This codes for CASSLGTGVGAQHF.

V usage is TRBV5-4 and J usage is TRBJ2-3; no firm D call. CDR1 is SGHNT, CDR2 YYREEE, per germline (reference sequence). This CDR3 region has 15 residues. V gave up 0 bases and J gave up 0 bases, with 8 bases separating them. The CDR3 nucleotides read TGTGCCAGCAGCTTGGGACCTCCTAGCACAGATACGCAGTATTTT. Translation: CASSLGPPSTDTQYF.

The CDR3 nucleotides read TGCGCCGGGGAGGAAATCTACACCTTC. Translated: CAGEEIYTF. The V and J genes are TRBV5-1 and TRBJ1-2; D is unclear. The CDR3 covers 9 residues. Between the trimmed V and J ends, which lost 10 bases and 10 bases, there was a span of 11 bases. Germline V CDR1 and CDR2: SGHRS, YFSETQ.

The chain links TRBV7-2 to TRBJ2-1; 7 bases match TRBD2. With V trimmed by 4 bases and J by 5 bases, 8 bases remained unmatched. This CDR3 is built from 15 residues. Germline V gives CDR1 SGHTA, CDR2 FQGNSA. CDR3 region: CASSSGGGRNNEQFF. CDR3 bases: TGTGCCAGCAGCTCTGGGGGGGGACGAAACAATGAGCAGTTCTTC.

This clone occurred a few times. Other DNA sequences in the same sample also yield this CDR3. This chain joins TRBV2 and TRBJ2-7; D uncertain. The CDR3 contains 12 residues. Trimming removed 4 bases from V and 5 bases from J, with 9 bases in between. Germline V lookup: CDR1 SNHLY, CDR2 FYNNEI. CDR3 protein: CASSVVTNEQYF. CDR3 in DNA: TGTGCCAGCAGTGTGGTCACTAACGAGCAGTACTTC. The full variable domain, with the rest looked up from reference TRBV2 and TRBJ2-7, is EPEVTQTPSHQVTQMGQEVILRCVPISNHLYFYWYRQILGQKVEFLVSFYNNEISEKSEIFDDQFSVERPDGSNFTLKIRSTKLEDSAMYFCASSVVTNEQYFGPGTRLTVT.

This rearrangement joins TRBV6-6 to TRBJ2-1, with no clear D. Deletions cut 4 bases from V and 4 bases from J, with 14 bases between. This CDR3 has 15 residues. CDR1 and CDR2 from the germline V gene are MNHNY and SVGAGI (reference sequence). The CDR3 is CASSLPLINYNEQFF. The CDR3 DNA reads TGTGCCAGCAGTTTACCCTTGATCAATTACAATGAGCAGTTCTTC.

The V gene is TRBV6-5, the J gene TRBJ2-7, with D perhaps matching TRBD2 (6 bases). The V gene's germline CDR1 is MNHEY and CDR2 SVGAGI. The length of the CDR3 is 16 residues. V was cut by 0 bases and J by 2 bases, with 14 bases left in between. The CDR3: CASSYSPASAAYEQYF. In DNA, the CDR3 is TGTGCCAGCAGTTACTCCCCTGCTAGCGCAGCCTACGAGCAGTACTTC.

V and J are TRBV6-1 and TRBJ1-4; no definite D call. Trimming pared 4 bases from V and 8 bases from J, leaving 8 bases between. The CDR3 is made up of 12 amino acids. Germline V gene sequence: CDR1 MNHNS, CDR2 SASEGT. The CDR3 sequence is CASSVRREKLFF. CDR3 DNA: TGTGCCAGCAGTGTCCGTAGGGAAAAACTGTTTTTT.

The V call is TRBV9, the J call TRBJ2-7; D assignment may be TRBD1 or TRBD2 (5 bases each). The CDR3 loop spans 15 amino acids. Germline CDR1 is SGDLS and CDR2 is YYNGEE. In DNA, the CDR3 is TGTGCACGAAGGGAAGGGGCGGGCCCGGAGGACGAGCAGTACTTC. This gives the protein CARREGAGPEDEQYF.

The sample holds a few counts of this clone. This rearrangement joins TRBV5-6 to TRBJ1-1; 7 bases line up with TRBD1. Germline V CDR1 and CDR2: SGHDT, YYEEEE. V was pared by 4 bases and J by 3 bases, with 9 bases of the junction left unmatched. This CDR3 is 15 amino acids long. The CDR3 region has the DNA TGTGCCAGCAGCCCGACGGCAGGGGGTTACACTGAAGCTTTCTTT. Translated: CASSPTAGGYTEAFF.

The CDR3 sequence: CASSAAGQGKVPGYTF. In DNA, the CDR3 is TGTGCCAGCAGTGCTGCCGGACAGGGAAAAGTTCCTGGCTACACCTTC. The V gene is TRBV25-1, the J gene TRBJ1-2; 8 bases fit TRBD1. J lost 7 bases, V lost 4 bases, and 14 bases had no gene match. Germline V lookup: CDR1 MGHDK, CDR2 SYGVNS. The CDR3 contains 16 residues.

Here the CDR3 DNA reads TGTGCCATCAGTGAGTCTTCTGTTAGCACAGATACGCAGTATTTT. This codes for CAISESSVSTDTQYF. V and J are TRBV10-3 and TRBJ2-3, with D unresolved. The CDR3 runs to 15 residues. The V end lost 0 bases, the J end lost 0 bases, and 7 bases lay between the germline ends. The germline V gene has CDR1 ENHRY and CDR2 SYGVKD.

This chain uses TRBV6-5 with TRBJ1-5; D remains ambiguous. This CDR3 comprises 15 residues. Germline lookup yields CDR1 MNHEY and CDR2 SVGAGI. Trimming took off 0 bases at V and 1 base at J, with 7 bases between the two ends. The CDR3 sequence: CASSYSVQSNQPQHF. CDR3 sequence (DNA): TGTGCCAGCAGTTACTCGGTTCAGAGCAATCAGCCCCAGCATTTT.

This chain connects TRBV5-5 to TRBJ1-4; D is unresolved. With 7 bases removed from V and 2 bases from J, the gap between germline ends came to 12 bases. The germline CDR1 and CDR2 sequences are SGHKS and YYEKEE (reference sequence). The CDR3 has 14 residues. The CDR3 loop is CASSRSFTNEKLFF. CDR3 nucleotides: TGTGCCAGCTCCCGGTCGTTCACTAATGAAAAACTGTTTTTT.